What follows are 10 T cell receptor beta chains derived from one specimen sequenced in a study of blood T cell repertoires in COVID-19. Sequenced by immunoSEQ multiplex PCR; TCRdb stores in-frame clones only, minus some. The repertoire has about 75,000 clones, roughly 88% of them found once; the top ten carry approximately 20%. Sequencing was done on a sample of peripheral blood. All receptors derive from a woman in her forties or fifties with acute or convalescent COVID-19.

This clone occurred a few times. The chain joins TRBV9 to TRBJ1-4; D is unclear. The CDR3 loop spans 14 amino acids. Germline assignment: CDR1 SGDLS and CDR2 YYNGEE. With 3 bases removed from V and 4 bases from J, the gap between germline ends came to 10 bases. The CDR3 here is CASSGGTDNEKLFF. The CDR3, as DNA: TGTGCCAGCAGCGGTGGTACAGATAATGAAAAACTGTTTTTT.

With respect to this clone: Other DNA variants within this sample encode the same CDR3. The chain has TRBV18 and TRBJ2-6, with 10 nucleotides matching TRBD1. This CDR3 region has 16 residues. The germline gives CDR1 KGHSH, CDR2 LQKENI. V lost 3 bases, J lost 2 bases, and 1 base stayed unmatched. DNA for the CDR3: TGTGCCAGCTCACCCGGGACAGGGGCTGGGGCCAACGTCCTGACTTTC. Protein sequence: CASSPGTGAGANVLTF.

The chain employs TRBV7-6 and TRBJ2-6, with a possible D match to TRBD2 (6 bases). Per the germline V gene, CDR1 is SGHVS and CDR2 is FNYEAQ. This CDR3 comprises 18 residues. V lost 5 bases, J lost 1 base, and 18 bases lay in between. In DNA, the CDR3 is TGTGCCAGCAGCCCCCTCACGGGGGTTACGTCTGGGGCCAACGTCCTGACTTTC. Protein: CASSPLTGVTSGANVLTF.

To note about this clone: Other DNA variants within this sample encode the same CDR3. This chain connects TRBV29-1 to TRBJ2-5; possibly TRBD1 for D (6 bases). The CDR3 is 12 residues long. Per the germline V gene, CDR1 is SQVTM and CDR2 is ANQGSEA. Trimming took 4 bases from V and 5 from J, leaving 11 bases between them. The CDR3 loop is CSVVAGAETQYF. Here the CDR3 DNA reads TGCAGCGTTGTCGCAGGGGCGGAGACCCAGTACTTC.

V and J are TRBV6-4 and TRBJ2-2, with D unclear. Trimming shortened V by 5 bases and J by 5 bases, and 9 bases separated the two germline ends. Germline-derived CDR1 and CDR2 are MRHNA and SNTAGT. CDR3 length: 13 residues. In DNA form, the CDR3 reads TGTGCCAGCAGTCCCTCCGTGACCGGGGAGCTGTTTTTT. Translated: CASSPSVTGELFF.

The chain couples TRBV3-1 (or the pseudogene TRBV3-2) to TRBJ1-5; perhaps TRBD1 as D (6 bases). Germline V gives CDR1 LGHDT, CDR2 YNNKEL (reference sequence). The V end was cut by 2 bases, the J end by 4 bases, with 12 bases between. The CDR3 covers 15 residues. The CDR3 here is CASSQSQGWNQPQHF. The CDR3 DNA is TGTGCCAGCAGCCAATCTCAGGGGTGGAATCAGCCCCAGCATTTT.

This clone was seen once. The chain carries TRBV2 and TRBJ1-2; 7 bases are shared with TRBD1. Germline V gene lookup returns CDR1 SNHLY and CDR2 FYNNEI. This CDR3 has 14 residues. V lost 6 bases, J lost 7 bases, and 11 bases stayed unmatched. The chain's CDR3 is CASRISQGLGGYTF. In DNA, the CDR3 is TGTGCCAGCAGAATATCACAGGGGCTCGGTGGCTACACCTTC.

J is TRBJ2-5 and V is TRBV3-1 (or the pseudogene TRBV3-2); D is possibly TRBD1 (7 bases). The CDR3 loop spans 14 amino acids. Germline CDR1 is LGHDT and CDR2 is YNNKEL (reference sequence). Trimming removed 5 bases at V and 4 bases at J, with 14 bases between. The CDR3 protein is CASSFRQGGETQYF. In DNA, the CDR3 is TGTGCCAGCAGCTTCAGACAGGGAGGAGAGACCCAGTACTTC.

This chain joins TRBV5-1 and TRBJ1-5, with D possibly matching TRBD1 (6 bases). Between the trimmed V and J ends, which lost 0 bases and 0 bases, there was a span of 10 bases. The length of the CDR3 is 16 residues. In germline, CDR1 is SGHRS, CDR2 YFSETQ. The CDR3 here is CASSLGDTSSNQPQHF. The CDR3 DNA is TGCGCCAGCAGCTTGGGGGACACCTCTAGCAATCAGCCCCAGCATTTT.

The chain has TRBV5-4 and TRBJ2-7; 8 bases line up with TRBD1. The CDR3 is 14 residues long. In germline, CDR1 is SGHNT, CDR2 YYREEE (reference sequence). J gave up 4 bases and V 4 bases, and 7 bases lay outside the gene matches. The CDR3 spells CASSVDRGAYEQYF. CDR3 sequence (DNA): TGTGCCAGCAGCGTAGACAGGGGAGCGTACGAGCAGTACTTC.